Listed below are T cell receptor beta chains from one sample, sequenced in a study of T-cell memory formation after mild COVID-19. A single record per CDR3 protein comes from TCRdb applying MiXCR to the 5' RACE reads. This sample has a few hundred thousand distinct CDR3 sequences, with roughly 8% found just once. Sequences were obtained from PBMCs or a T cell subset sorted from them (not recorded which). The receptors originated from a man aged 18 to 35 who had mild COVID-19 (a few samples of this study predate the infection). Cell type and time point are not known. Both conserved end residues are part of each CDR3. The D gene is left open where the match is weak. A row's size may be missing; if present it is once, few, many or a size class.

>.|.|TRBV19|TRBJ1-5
CAPPRDPSNQPQHF
TGTGCCCCCCCGAGGGACCCGAGCAATCAGCCCCAGCATTTT
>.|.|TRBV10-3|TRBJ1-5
CAISETGRNQPQHF
TGTGCCATCAGTGAGACGGGCAGGAATCAGCCCCAGCATTTT
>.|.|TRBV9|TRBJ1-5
CASSVVPGLDQPQHF
TGTGCCAGCAGCGTAGTTCCGGGTTTGGATCAGCCCCAGCATTTT
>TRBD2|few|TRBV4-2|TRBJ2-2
CASSPGLAGGWTGELFF
TGTGCCAGCAGCCCGGGACTAGCGGGGGGGTGGACCGGGGAGCTGTTTTTT
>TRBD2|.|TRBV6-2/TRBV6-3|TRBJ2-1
CASGERGPSYNEQFF
TGTGCCAGCGGGGAGCGGGGGCCATCCTACAATGAGCAGTTCTTC
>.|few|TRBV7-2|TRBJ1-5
CASSLLGPAQPQHF
TGTGCCAGCAGCTTACTCGGGCCTGCTCAGCCCCAGCATTTT
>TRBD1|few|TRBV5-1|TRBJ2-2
CASSFIGGVTGELFF
TGCGCCAGCAGCTTTATAGGGGGCGTCACCGGGGAGCTGTTTTTT
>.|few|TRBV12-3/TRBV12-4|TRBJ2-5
CASSLLRSQETQYF
TGTGCCAGCAGTTTACTCCGTAGCCAAGAGACCCAGTACTTC
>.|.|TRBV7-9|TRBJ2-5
CASTFEGEETQYF
TGTGCCAGCACCTTCGAGGGGGAAGAGACCCAGTACTTC
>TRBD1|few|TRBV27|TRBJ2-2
CASTVGTGGISSGELFF
TGTGCCAGCACCGTAGGGACAGGGGGCATTTCTTCCGGGGAGCTGTTTTTT
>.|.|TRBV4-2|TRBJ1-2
CASSQELRYTF
TGTGCCAGCAGCCAAGAACTGAGGTACACCTTC
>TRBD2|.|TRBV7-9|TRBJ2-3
CACAQAGGPTDTQYF
TGTGCCTGCGCCCAAGCGGGGGGACCCACAGATACGCAGTATTTT
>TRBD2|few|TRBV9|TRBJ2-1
CASSVGASGGGWSYNEQFF
TGTGCCAGCAGCGTAGGAGCTAGCGGGGGCGGTTGGTCCTACAATGAGCAGTTCTTC
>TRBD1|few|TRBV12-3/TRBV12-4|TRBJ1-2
CASSSLDRANGYTF
TGTGCCAGCAGTTCCCTAGACAGGGCCAATGGCTACACCTTC
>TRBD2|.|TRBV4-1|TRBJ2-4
CASSRSGGAENIQYF
TGCGCCAGCAGTCGTTCGGGGGGGGCGGAAAACATTCAGTACTTC
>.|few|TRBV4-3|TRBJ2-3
CASSQEQGNTQYF
TGCGCCAGCAGCCAAGAACAGGGCAATACGCAGTATTTT
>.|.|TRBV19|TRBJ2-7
CASSMRVSYEQYF
TGTGCCAGTAGTATGAGGGTTTCCTACGAGCAGTACTTC
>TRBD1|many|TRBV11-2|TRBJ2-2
CASSLRTGAAGELFF
TGTGCCAGCAGCCTCCGGACAGGGGCGGCCGGGGAGCTGTTTTTT
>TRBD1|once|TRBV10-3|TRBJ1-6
CAIWDRESPLHF
TGTGCCATTTGGGACAGGGAATCACCCCTCCACTTT
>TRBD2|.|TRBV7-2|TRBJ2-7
CASSLQLAGVYEQYF
TGTGCCAGCAGCTTACAACTAGCGGGGGTCTACGAGCAGTACTTC
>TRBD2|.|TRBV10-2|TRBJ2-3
CASSRGGGPHPSTDTQYF
TGCGCCAGCTCTAGAGGCGGGGGGCCCCATCCTAGCACAGATACGCAGTATTTT
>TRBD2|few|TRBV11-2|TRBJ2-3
CASSAGGGGSTDTQYF
TGTGCCAGCAGCGCCGGCGGCGGGGGGTCCACAGATACGCAGTATTTT
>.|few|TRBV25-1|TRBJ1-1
CASSESGGLNTEAFF
TGTGCCAGCAGTGAATCTGGGGGCCTGAACACTGAAGCTTTCTTT
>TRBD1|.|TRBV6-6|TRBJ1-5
CASSYSGQGGPTRPQHF
TGTGCCAGCAGTTACTCGGGACAGGGAGGACCAACGCGGCCCCAGCATTTT
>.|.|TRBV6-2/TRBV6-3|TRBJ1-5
CASSRPSRVQPQHF
TGTGCCAGCAGTCGTCCCTCTCGGGTTCAGCCCCAGCATTTT
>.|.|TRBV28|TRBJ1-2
CASSSGYGGYTF
TGTGCCAGCAGTTCAGGGTATGGCGGCTACACCTTC
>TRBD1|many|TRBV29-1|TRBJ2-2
CSVRTGGGTGELFF
TGCAGCGTTCGGACAGGGGGAGGCACCGGGGAGCTGTTTTTT
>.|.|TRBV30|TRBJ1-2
CAWSGSRGASGYTF
TGTGCCTGGAGTGGCTCCAGGGGCGCGAGTGGCTACACCTTC
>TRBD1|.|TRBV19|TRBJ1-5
CASSTRQGPSNQPQHF
TGTGCCAGTAGTACCCGACAGGGGCCGAGCAATCAGCCCCAGCATTTT
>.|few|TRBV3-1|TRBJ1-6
CASSQLSMPSGSSPLHF
TGTGCCAGCAGCCAACTGTCGATGCCCTCCGGTAGTTCACCCCTCCACTTT
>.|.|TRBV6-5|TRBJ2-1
CASSWVKTAGSSYNEQFF
TGTGCCAGCAGTTGGGTAAAGACCGCGGGCAGCTCCTACAATGAGCAGTTCTTC
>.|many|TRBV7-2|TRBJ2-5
CASSFRQGLTQETQYF
TGTGCCAGCAGCTTCAGGCAGGGGCTCACCCAAGAGACCCAGTACTTC
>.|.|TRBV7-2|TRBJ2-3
CASSLRGGPRDTQYF
TGTGCCAGCAGCTTAAGGGGGGGGCCGCGGGATACGCAGTATTTT
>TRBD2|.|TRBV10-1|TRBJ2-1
CASSRLAGGVNEQFF
TGCGCCAGCAGTCGACTAGCGGGGGGGGTCAATGAGCAGTTCTTC
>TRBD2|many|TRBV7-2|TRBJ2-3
CASSSSSGAEYF
TGTGCCAGCAGCTCAAGTAGCGGGGCGGAGTATTTT
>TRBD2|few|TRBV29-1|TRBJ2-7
CSVGGGYEQYF
TGCAGCGTTGGCGGGGGCTACGAGCAGTACTTC
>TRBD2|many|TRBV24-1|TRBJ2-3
CATSDLRRGVTDTQYF
TGTGCCACCAGTGATTTGCGGCGGGGGGTTACAGATACGCAGTATTTT
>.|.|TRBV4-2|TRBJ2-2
CASSKGGRQVTGELFF
TGTGCCAGCAGCAAGGGGGGAAGACAGGTCACCGGGGAGCTGTTTTTT
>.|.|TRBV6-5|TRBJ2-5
CASSYDVEETQYF
TGTGCCAGCAGTTACGACGTAGAAGAGACCCAGTACTTC
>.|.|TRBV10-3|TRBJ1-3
CAIGEGNGNTIYF
TGTGCCATCGGGGAAGGGAACGGAAACACCATATATTTT
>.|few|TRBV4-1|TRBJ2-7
CASSRGAGTAYEQYF
TGCGCCAGCTCCAGGGGGGCAGGGACGGCCTACGAGCAGTACTTC
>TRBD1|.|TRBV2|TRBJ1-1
CASTQEGQGQTEAFF
TGTGCCAGCACCCAAGAGGGACAGGGGCAAACTGAAGCTTTCTTT
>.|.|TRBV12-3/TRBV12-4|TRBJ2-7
CASSHTGGPTYEQYF
TGTGCCAGCAGTCATACTGGGGGCCCTACCTACGAGCAGTACTTC
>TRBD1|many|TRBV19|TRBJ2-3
CASSTPRDRGGDTQYF
TGTGCCAGTAGTACGCCCCGAGACAGGGGTGGAGATACGCAGTATTTT
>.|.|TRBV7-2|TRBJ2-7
CASSRGGRGTYEQYF
TGTGCCAGCAGCAGAGGGGGGCGGGGTACCTACGAGCAGTACTTC
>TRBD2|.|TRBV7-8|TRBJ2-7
CASSSWEGKNEQYF
TGTGCCAGCAGCTCCTGGGAGGGGAAAAACGAGCAGTACTTC
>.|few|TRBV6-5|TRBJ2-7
CASRGFGFEQYF
TGTGCCAGCAGGGGATTCGGGTTCGAGCAGTACTTC
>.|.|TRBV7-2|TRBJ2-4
CASSPRPRGGGLLAKNIQYF
TGTGCCAGCAGCCCCCGGCCGAGGGGAGGTGGGTTATTAGCCAAAAACATTCAGTACTTC
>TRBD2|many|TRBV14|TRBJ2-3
CASSPTSGSTDTQYF
TGTGCCAGCAGCCCTACTAGCGGAAGCACAGATACGCAGTATTTT
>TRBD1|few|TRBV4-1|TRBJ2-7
CASSQTRGQASYEQYF
TGCGCCAGCAGCCAGACCCGGGGACAGGCCTCCTACGAGCAGTACTTC
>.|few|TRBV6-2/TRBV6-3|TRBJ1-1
CASSYSESLPFEAFF
TGTGCCAGCAGTTACTCCGAGTCCTTACCCTTTGAAGCTTTCTTT